Shown below are 21 T cell receptor beta chains from a single sample sequenced in a study of shared T cell receptors in the human thymus. This table comes from immunoSEQ multiplex PCR, and its TCRdb copy is limited to in-frame clones, with some not included. The sample holds hundreds of thousands of clones, approximately 87% seen once. The same specimen was also included in a second study, on human thymus T cells.

What was sequenced was thymocytes. These receptors were taken from a boy younger than two with a congenital heart defect.

Concerning this clone: Other DNA sequences in this sample translate to the same CDR3. This chain uses TRBV30 with TRBJ2-7; D perhaps matches TRBD1 (5 bases). The germline V gene has CDR1 GTSNPN and CDR2 SVGIG (reference sequence). The CDR3 totals 12 residues. The V end lost 4 bases, the J end lost 1 base, and 8 bases lay between the germline ends. CDR3 sequence reads: CAWTGSSYEQYF. CDR3 DNA: TGTGCCTGGACAGGGTCGTCCTACGAGCAGTACTTC. Together with reference TRBV30 and TRBJ2-7, the CDR3 gives the full variable domain: SQTIHQWPATLVQPVGSPLSLECTVEGTSNPNLYWYRQAAGRGLQLLFYSVGIGQISSEVPQNLSASRPQDRQFILSSKKLLLSDSGFYLCAWTGSSYEQYFGPGTRLTVT.

This chain joins TRBV5-1 and TRBJ2-1; 8 bases agree with TRBD2. Germline CDR1 SGHRS, CDR2 YFSETQ. The junction had 3 bases not matched to a gene; V was cut back by 0 bases and J by 4 bases. The CDR3 sequence is 15 residues long. CDR3 in DNA: TGCGCCAGCAGCTTGGAGGGGACTAGGTACAATGAGCAGTTCTTC. It encodes CASSLEGTRYNEQFF.

This clone has a single count. J is TRBJ2-1 and V is TRBV14; 12 nucleotides align to TRBD2. Trimming cost V 3 bases and J 7 bases; bases outside gene matches: 13. Germline V gene lookup returns CDR1 SGHDN and CDR2 FVKESK. The CDR3 is 18 amino acids. The DNA of the CDR3 is TGTGCCAGCAGCCAGAAAGGGCCTAGCGGGAGGGCCTCAAATGAGCAGTTCTTC. Amino acid sequence: CASSQKGPSGRASNEQFF.

The chain joins TRBV5-6 to TRBJ2-6, with D hard to call. This CDR3 is 15 amino acids long. Trimming took off 1 base at V and 1 base at J, with 6 bases between the two ends. Germline CDR1 reads SGHDT; CDR2 reads YYEEEE. The CDR3 DNA follows: TGTGCCAGCAGCTTGTGGCAGTCTGGGGCCAACGTCCTGACTTTC. Its translation: CASSLWQSGANVLTF.

This chain uses TRBV18 with TRBJ1-2, with 9 bases lining up with TRBD1. The V gene's germline CDR1 is KGHSH and CDR2 LQKENI. The CDR3 covers 16 residues. V was pared by 5 bases and J by 8 bases, with 15 bases of the junction left unmatched. In DNA form, the CDR3 reads TGTGCCAGCTCAATCCCCATGGTACAGGGGGCTTACGGCTACACCTTC. This gives the protein CASSIPMVQGAYGYTF.

CDR3: CASSYEDRVIGYTF. The CDR3 bases are TGTGCCAGCAGCTATGAGGACAGGGTGATTGGCTACACCTTC. The chain joins TRBV5-6 to TRBJ1-2, with 8 positions matching TRBD1. The CDR3 has 14 residues. The V gene's germline CDR1 is SGHDT and CDR2 YYEEEE. V was clipped by 3 bases and J by 7 bases; unmatched bases: 8. Filled out from reference TRBV5-6 and TRBJ1-2, the complete variable domain reads DAGVTQSPTHLIKTRGQQVTLRCSPKSGHDTVSWYQQALGQGPQFIFQYYEEEERQRGNFPDRFSGHQFPNYSSELNVNALLLGDSALYLCASSYEDRVIGYTFGSGTRLTVV.

The table lists this clone with a count of one. This chain connects TRBV4-1 to TRBJ1-4; TRBD1 agrees at 9 bases. This CDR3 is built from 17 residues. Germline CDR1 and CDR2: MGHRA and YSYEKL. With 4 bases clipped from V and 0 bases from J, the junction kept 6 bases outside the gene matches. This CDR3 reads CASSPGQGWATNEKLFF. The CDR3 DNA reads TGCGCCAGCAGCCCCGGACAGGGGTGGGCAACTAATGAAAAACTGTTTTTT.

V and J are TRBV4-3 and TRBJ1-2; perhaps TRBD1 as D (5 bases). The CDR3 loop spans 14 amino acids. With 0 bases removed from V and 8 bases from J, the gap between germline ends came to 13 bases. Germline V gene data show CDR1 as LGHNA and CDR2 as YSLEER. The CDR3 DNA is TGCGCCAGCAGCCAAGACCGCGGGGCGGGAGGCTACACCTTC. It translates to CASSQDRGAGGYTF.

The gene calls are TRBV11-3 and TRBJ1-1; 7 nucleotides agree with TRBD1. The junction had 5 bases not matched to a gene; V was cut back by 1 base and J by 3 bases. CDR1 SGHNT and CDR2 YENEEA come from the germline V gene. The CDR3 contains 15 residues. CDR3 sequence (DNA): TGTGCCAGCAGCTTAGGAACAGGGGATCACACTGAAGCTTTCTTT. Amino acid sequence: CASSLGTGDHTEAFF.

The chain employs TRBV7-6 and TRBJ1-3; TRBD1 agrees at 7 bases. Germline V gene lookup returns CDR1 SGHVS and CDR2 FNYEAQ. This CDR3 is built from 17 residues. The V gene end was trimmed by 4 bases and the J gene end by 0 bases; junction bases not matched to a gene: 9. The CDR3 here is CASSSGDSPDSGNTIYF. The CDR3 bases are TGTGCCAGCAGCTCCGGGGACAGTCCAGACTCTGGAAACACCATATATTTT.

The rearrangement uses TRBV7-8 and TRBJ1-2; 7 nucleotides align to TRBD1. The CDR3 spans 15 residues. The junction had 2 bases not matched to a gene; V was cut back by 1 base and J by 0 bases. The germline CDR1 and CDR2 sequences are SGHVS and FQNEAQ. CDR3 region: CASSLDRGPNYGYTF. CDR3 bases: TGTGCCAGCAGCTTAGACAGGGGACCTAACTATGGCTACACCTTC. Full variable domain (rest looked up from reference TRBV7-8 and TRBJ1-2): GAGVSQSPRYKVAKRGQDVALRCDPISGHVSLFWYQQALGQGPEFLTYFQNEAQLDKSGLPSDRFFAERPEGSVSTLKIQRTQQEDSAVYLCASSLDRGPNYGYTFGSGTRLTVV.

V and J are TRBV25-1 and TRBJ2-2, with TRBD1 identical over 7 bases. J gave up 7 bases and V 5 bases, and 16 bases lay outside the gene matches. The CDR3 runs 17 residues. The germline gives CDR1 MGHDK, CDR2 SYGVNS. CDR3 bases: TGTGCCAGCAGTTCGAAGACAGGGAAGGGATGCATCGGGGAGCTGTTTTTT. It translates to CASSSKTGKGCIGELFF.

The chain combines TRBV5-5 with TRBJ2-7; TRBD2 aligns across 7 bases. The CDR3 is 14 amino acids. Germline loops: CDR1 SGHKS, CDR2 YYEKEE (reference sequence). The V segment lost 0 bases and the J segment 7 bases; nucleotides outside the gene matches: 7. Here the CDR3 reads CASSLERERDEQYF. The CDR3 region has the DNA TGTGCCAGCAGCTTGGAGCGTGAGCGGGATGAGCAGTACTTC.

V is TRBV14 and J is TRBJ2-2; D perhaps matches TRBD2 (6 bases). The germline gives CDR1 SGHDN, CDR2 FVKESK. V lost 6 bases, J lost 5 bases, and 25 bases lay in between. The CDR3 totals 18 residues. In nucleotides, the CDR3 is TGTGCCAGCAGGCGCGGGAATATACCGGGCCTAGGGACCGGGGAGCTGTTTTTT. Its translation: CASRRGNIPGLGTGELFF.

This chain connects TRBV5-1 to TRBJ2-7, with D perhaps matching TRBD1 (5 bases). The CDR3 length is 13 residues. Trimming took off 1 base at V and 5 bases at J, with 10 bases between the two ends. Per the germline V gene, CDR1 is SGHRS and CDR2 is YFSETQ. CDR3 protein: CASSLSAGHEQYF. Here the CDR3 DNA reads TGCGCCAGCAGCTTGAGCGCAGGGCACGAGCAGTACTTC. Supplemented by reference TRBV5-1 and TRBJ2-7, the full variable domain reads KAGVTQTPRYLIKTRGQQVTLSCSPISGHRSVSWYQQTPGQGLQFLFEYFSETQRNKGNFPGRFSGRQFSNSRSEMNVSTLELGDSALYLCASSLSAGHEQYFGPGTRLTVT.

The rearrangement uses TRBV9 and TRBJ2-3; 9 nucleotides line up with TRBD2. The CDR3 has 16 amino acids. Germline V gene lookup returns CDR1 SGDLS and CDR2 YYNGEE. Trimming at V came to 1 base and at J to 0 bases, leaving 3 bases not matched to a gene. CDR3 region: CASSVSGLASTDTQYF. CDR3 bases: TGTGCCAGCAGCGTATCGGGACTAGCTAGCACAGATACGCAGTATTTT.

This clone appeared a single time. The gene calls are TRBV5-1 and TRBJ2-1; 7 bases are shared with TRBD2. The V segment lost 2 bases and the J segment 6 bases; nucleotides outside the gene matches: 5. The CDR3 has 14 amino acids. Looked up from germline, CDR1 is SGHRS and CDR2 is YFSETQ. CDR3 residues: CASSLRLAGNEQFF. CDR3 nucleotide sequence: TGCGCCAGCAGCTTAAGACTAGCAGGCAATGAGCAGTTCTTC.

The chain is built from TRBV5-1 and TRBJ1-5; TRBD1 matches 7 bases. CDR3 length: 13 amino acids. The germline V gene has CDR1 SGHRS and CDR2 YFSETQ. V lost 0 bases to trimming and J lost 7 bases; unmatched junction nucleotides: 1. The DNA for the CDR3 is TGCGCCAGCAGCTTGGTAGGGGGCCAGCCCCAGCATTTT. Protein sequence: CASSLVGGQPQHF. Drawing the rest from reference TRBV5-1 and TRBJ1-5, the complete variable domain is KAGVTQTPRYLIKTRGQQVTLSCSPISGHRSVSWYQQTPGQGLQFLFEYFSETQRNKGNFPGRFSGRQFSNSRSEMNVSTLELGDSALYLCASSLVGGQPQHFGDGTRLSIL.

Only one count was recorded for this clone. J is TRBJ2-4 and V is TRBV13; 10 bases line up with TRBD1. The J segment lost 0 bases and the V segment lost 5 bases, leaving 22 bases of the junction unmatched. The germline gives CDR1 PRHDT, CDR2 FYEKMQ (reference sequence). CDR3 length equals 22 residues. DNA for the CDR3: TGTGCCAGCAGCCACACGCCCAGACAGGGGGCGCGGGCGATATTAGCCAAAAACATTCAGTACTTC. Translation: CASSHTPRQGARAILAKNIQYF.

The CDR3 nucleotides read TGTGCCAGCACCACCGTGGTAGCGGGAGCGGTCTCAGATACGCAGTATTTT. It specifies CASTTVVAGAVSDTQYF. V is TRBV7-2 and J is TRBJ2-3, with 9 bases lining up with TRBD2. The trim removed 7 bases at V and 4 bases at J, leaving 15 bases unmatched. The CDR3 is made up of 17 amino acids. Germline CDR1 is SGHTA and CDR2 is FQGNSA.

CDR3 sequence (DNA): TGTGCCAGCAGTCCCAAGCTAGCGGGAGGGCAAGAGACCCAGTACTTC. Amino acids: CASSPKLAGGQETQYF. The chain is built from TRBV27 and TRBJ2-5, with 12 bases that match TRBD2. CDR1 and CDR2 from the germline V gene are MNHEY and SMNVEV (reference sequence). This CDR3 has 16 amino acids. J was trimmed by 2 bases and V by 5 bases; bases with no gene match: 6.